These T cell receptor beta chains were read from a single sample in a study of blood T cells in healthy people across ages. A single record per CDR3 protein comes from TCRdb applying MiXCR to the 5' RACE reads. The data contain more than 1,400,000 distinct CDR3 sequences, around 39% of them singletons. The sample comprised blood. The receptors originated from a woman under 30 in good health. Each CDR3 is given with its conserved first and last residue. D genes are given only for firm matches. Clone size is shown for a subset of rows, as once, few, many or a class of expanded clone.

D	size	J	V	DNA	CDR3
TRBD2	.	TRBJ2-3	TRBV18	TGTGCCAGCTCACCAGCGACTAGCTTCCCAGATACGCAGTATTTT	CASSPATSFPDTQYF
.	few	TRBJ2-1	TRBV20-1	TGCAGTGCTACCCGGGCTAGCTACATAGGCAATGAGCAGTTCTTC	CSATRASYIGNEQFF
.	few	TRBJ2-1	TRBV20-1	TGCAGTGCCCCTCGAGGGGGGCCATACAATGAGCAGTTCTTC	CSAPRGGPYNEQFF
.	few	TRBJ2-7	TRBV18	TGTGCCAGCTCACCAGCCCCGGCGAACGAGCAGTACTTC	CASSPAPANEQYF
.	few	TRBJ1-1	TRBV20-1	TGCAGTGCTAGAAGTGGGCCCAAGGACGGTGAAGCTTTCTTT	CSARSGPKDGEAFF
.	once	TRBJ2-1	TRBV5-1	TGCGCCAGCAGCACCCTTAGCGGACCCTACAATGAGCAGTTCTTC	CASSTLSGPYNEQFF
TRBD1	.	TRBJ2-3	TRBV5-1	TGCGCCAGCAGATCCGGGACAGGGGGACTCCTTAGCACAGATACGCAGTATTTT	CASRSGTGGLLSTDTQYF
TRBD2	.	TRBJ2-7	TRBV4-1	TGCGCCAGCAGCCACGGTACTAGCGGGGGGACTTACTACGAGCAGTACTTC	CASSHGTSGGTYYEQYF
.	few	TRBJ2-7	TRBV12-3/TRBV12-4	TGTGCCAGCATGGTGGGACTCTCCCCGGGCGAGCAGTACTTC	CASMVGLSPGEQYF
.	.	TRBJ2-1	TRBV27	TGTGCCAGCAGTTCAAGGGTGGGGGCGGATGAGCAGTTCTTC	CASSSRVGADEQFF
TRBD2	.	TRBJ2-1	TRBV18	TGTGCCAGCTCACCACCGAATAGCGGGGCGAACAATGAGCAGTTCTTC	CASSPPNSGANNEQFF
TRBD1	.	TRBJ2-1	TRBV7-2	TGTGCCAGCAGCTTCCAAGACAGGGTATTCTACAATGAGCAGTTCTTC	CASSFQDRVFYNEQFF
.	few	TRBJ2-5	TRBV6-1	TGTGCCAGCGGGCAGGGAAGCCAGACTTGGTACTTC	CASGQGSQTWYF
TRBD1	.	TRBJ2-7	TRBV5-1	TGCGCCAGCAGCCCTACCGGGACAGGGAACTCCTACGAGCAGTACTTC	CASSPTGTGNSYEQYF
.	.	TRBJ2-2	TRBV6-2/TRBV6-3	TGTGCCAGCAGAGCCCAGCTATCGAACACCGGGGAGCTGTTTTTT	CASRAQLSNTGELFF
.	few	TRBJ2-7	TRBV7-2	TGTGCCAGCAGCCCGGTGGGGACCTACGAGCAGTACTTC	CASSPVGTYEQYF
.	few	TRBJ1-2	TRBV18	TGTGCCAGCTCACCAGGGGCCAATGGCTATGGCTACACCTTC	CASSPGANGYGYTF
.	.	TRBJ1-1	TRBV19	TGTGCCAGTATCCCCGGGGGGCCCACTGAAGCTTTCTTT	CASIPGGPTEAFF
.	few	TRBJ2-1	TRBV20-1	TGCAGTGCTAACCCTGGTGGGATCTCCTACAATGAGCAGTTCTTC	CSANPGGISYNEQFF
.	.	TRBJ1-5	TRBV10-3	TGTGCCATCAGTGAGTCCCGGACGGACCGTAGCAATCAGCCCCAGCATTTT	CAISESRTDRSNQPQHF
TRBD2	.	TRBJ2-1	TRBV10-3	TGTGCCATCAGGGCAAGCGGGGGGGCCAATGAGCAGTTCTTC	CAIRASGGANEQFF
TRBD2	.	TRBJ2-1	TRBV12-3/TRBV12-4	TGTGCCAGCAGTTTAGCGCGAACTAGCGGGGCCCCTTTTGAGTTCTTC	CASSLARTSGAPFEFF
.	.	TRBJ2-3	TRBV25-1	TGTGCCAGCAGTGCCTCGGTGGGCCAGCGCCGGACAGATACGCAGTATTTT	CASSASVGQRRTDTQYF
.	many	TRBJ2-7	TRBV7-9	TGTGCCTCAGGGGCAGGGTACGAGCAGTACTTC	CASGAGYEQYF
.	.	TRBJ2-3	TRBV20-1	TGCAGTTCAAACCGGGCCGCGGCACAGAACACGCAGTATTTT	CSSNRAAAQNTQYF